This T cell receptor beta chain was retrieved from a study of Graves' ophthalmopathy and Graves' hyperthyroidism (dated by TCRdb to 2017 to 2018). The study in broad terms: Peripheral blood was collected at initial diagnosis, prior to any treatment. TCR beta repertoire signatures were used to distinguish Graves' ophthalmopathy from Graves' hyperthyroidism and to predict progression to ophthalmopathy. In total, approximately 130 blood samples were TCR-sequenced: around 42 ophthalmopathy, 80 or so hyperthyroidism and roughly 17 hyperthyroidism-to-ophthalmopathy patients. To explore V-J signatures distinguishing ophthalmopathy from hyperthyroidism, a discovery set of about 99 patients (43 ophthalmopathy, 57 stable hyperthyroidism) was enrolled. The independent validation cohort included around 19 hyperthyroidism patients plus 17 patients who later progressed from hyperthyroidism to ophthalmopathy. In more than five hyperthyroidism patients, T-cell repertoires of thyroid tissue and blood were compared. Once sampling was done, hyperthyroidism patients were given methimazole at a starting dose of 30 mg daily, while ophthalmopathy patients were given high-dose intravenous methylprednisolone. For training and testing, the roughly 100 patients in the discovery cohort were randomly divided in a 7:3 ratio. The paper's findings and limits, for the study overall: Sample size was not statistically predetermined, and group allocation was not concealed from the investigators. The 13-signature model separated ophthalmopathy from stable hyperthyroidism with approximately 90% sensitivity and less than 83% specificity in cross-validation, and 80%/75% in the test set. In validation, the model predicted ophthalmopathy progression with about 64% sensitivity and less than 80% specificity; about a dozen predicted patients were CT-confirmed with GO in a median of about 6.2 months. Most of the expanded thyroid clonotypes with a frequency above 0.001 were also detected in blood, and it was suggested that the thyroid immune response may be reflected by blood repertoires.

A word on this clonotype: There is no known antigen for this receptor. An end of the junction does not agree with germline; a read error may underlie this.

For repertoire sequencing, the TCR beta CDR3 regions were amplified from RNA transcripts. A first-round RT-PCR used HTBI primers with the Qiagen OneStep RT-PCR kit, followed by a second-round multiplex PCR, size selection and purification. Sequencing of the libraries was carried out on an Illumina HiSeq2000 in paired-end mode with 100 bp reads. For the original study's pipeline: SOAPnuke was used to process the reads, throwing out any read that had adapters, had uncalled bases, had a mean Phred below 15, or lacked an exact constant-primer or identifier match. High-quality paired reads were merged with COPE v1.2.5. Each unique nucleotide sequence was treated as a clonotype, and MiTCR v1.1 was used to align the clonotypes to the IMGT TRB V, D and J references. Only V-J combinations with frequency above 0.0001 were analysed, covering 99% to 99.2% of repertoires. For each V-J combination, a TCR clonal expansion and chaos score was defined as the ratio of F50 clonal expansion to chaos observed in the TCRdist matrix. Welch's t-statistics and random forest were used to narrow the features down to more than 10 V-J combinations, which were then fed into a naive Bayes classifier. The similarity between thyroid and blood repertoires was quantified using the Morisita-Horn index. The raw public data were reprocessed by TCRdb itself: fastp quality trimming at Q25, MiXCR clonotype calling, in-frame beta chains only. A single entry per CDR3 protein holds the most common genes and DNA from its merged rows. The V and J calls, along with clone size, are taken from TCRdb and not from the paper's own processing. The sample yields roughly 500,000 distinct CDR3 sequences; around an eighth were counted once. Together, the top ten hold more than 8.5% of the sample.

From the cysteine through the phenylalanine, the CDR3 covers 13 amino acids. Just CDR3 DNA is preserved here, 39 bases in frame from base 1. According to the germline V gene, CDR1 reads MNHNS and CDR2 reads SASEGT. Patients with ophthalmopathy had moderately to severely active disease, with a Clinical Activity Score of 3 or more, a NOSPECS grade of 4 or more, and a disease duration of less than 3 months. Patients with other autoimmune diseases, uncontrolled infections, pregnancy or lactation were excluded. Clinical symptoms, serum thyroxine, TRAb, thyroid ultrasound and orbital computed tomography were used for diagnosis. Ficoll-Paque density gradient centrifugation was used to isolate PBMCs from around 10 ml of fresh peripheral blood. Trizol reagent was used to extract the total RNA, and its quality was then checked on an Agilent 2100 Bioanalyzer.

The sequence is built from TRBV6-1 and TRBJ1-1, with TRBD1 tentatively as D gene (5 bases match). Material: blood. This sequence originates from a woman between 25 and 40 years old with Graves' ophthalmopathy. Donor details come from another sample of the same person, matched by shared clones. The CDR3 protein: CASSRSLGTETFF. The DNA sequence reads TGTGCCAGCAGTCGATCCCTAGGGACTGAAACTTTCTTT.